The sequence of this T cell receptor (beta chain) was determined in a study of T cell changes during pregnancy in multiple sclerosis. The germline gives CDR1 SGDLS, CDR2 YYNGEE. The CDR3 runs to 16 residues. With V trimmed by 0 bases and J by 6 bases, 6 bases remained unmatched. The table came from immunoSEQ multiplex PCR; TCRdb's copy has only in-frame clones and leaves some out. Here the sample spans roughly 86,000 clones, 85% to 95% being singletons. The sequence was collected from a female donor with multiple sclerosis, enrolled in a pregnancy study. The rearrangement uses TRBV9 and TRBJ2-3, with 11 nucleotides matching TRBD2. Sample: peripheral blood, taken in the first trimester of pregnancy. The CDR3 here is CASSVGGLAGGDTQYF. DNA for the CDR3: TGTGCCAGCAGCGTAGGGGGGCTAGCGGGAGGTGATACGCAGTATTTT.